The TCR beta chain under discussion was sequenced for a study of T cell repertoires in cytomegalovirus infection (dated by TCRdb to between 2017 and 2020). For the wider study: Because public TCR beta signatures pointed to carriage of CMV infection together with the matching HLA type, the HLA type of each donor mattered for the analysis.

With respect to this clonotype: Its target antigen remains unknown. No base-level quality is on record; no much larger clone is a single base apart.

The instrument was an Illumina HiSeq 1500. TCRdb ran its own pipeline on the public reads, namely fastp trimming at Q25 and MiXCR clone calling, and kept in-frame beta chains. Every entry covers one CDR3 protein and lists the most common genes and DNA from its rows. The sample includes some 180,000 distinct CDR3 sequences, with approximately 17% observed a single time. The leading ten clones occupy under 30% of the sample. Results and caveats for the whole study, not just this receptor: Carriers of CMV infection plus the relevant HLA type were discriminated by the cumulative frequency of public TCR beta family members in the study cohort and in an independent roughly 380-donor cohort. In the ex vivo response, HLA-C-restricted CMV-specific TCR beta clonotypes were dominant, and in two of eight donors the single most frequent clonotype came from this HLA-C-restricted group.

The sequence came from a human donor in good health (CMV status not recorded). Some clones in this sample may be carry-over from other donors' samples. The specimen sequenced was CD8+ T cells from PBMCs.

At the DNA level, the sequence is TGTGCCATCTCCCGGGGGACAGAAACTAGCAATCAGCCCCAGCATTTT. This codes for CAISRGTETSNQPQHF. The chain uses TRBV10-3 and TRBJ1-5; the central 7 bases match TRBD1. Here V drops 8 bases and J drops 0 bases, and the junction holds 10 bases not matched to any gene. The CDR3 sequence holds 16 residues, the cysteine and phenylalanine included. Only the CDR3 DNA is retained, 48 bases long and in frame from the first base. CDR1 is given as ENHRY and CDR2 as SYGVKD, both from the germline V gene.